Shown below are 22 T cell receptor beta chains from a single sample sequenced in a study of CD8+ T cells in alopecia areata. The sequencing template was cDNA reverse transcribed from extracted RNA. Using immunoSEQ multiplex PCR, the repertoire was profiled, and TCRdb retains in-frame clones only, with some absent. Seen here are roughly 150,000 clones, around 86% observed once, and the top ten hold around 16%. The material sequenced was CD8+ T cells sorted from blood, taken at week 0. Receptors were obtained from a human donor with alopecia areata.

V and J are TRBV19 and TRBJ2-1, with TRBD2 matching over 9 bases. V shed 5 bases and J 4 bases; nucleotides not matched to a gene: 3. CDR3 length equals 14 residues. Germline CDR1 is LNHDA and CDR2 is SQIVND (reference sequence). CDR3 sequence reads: CASSPGLAYNEQFF. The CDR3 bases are TGTGCCAGTAGTCCAGGACTAGCGTACAATGAGCAGTTCTTC.

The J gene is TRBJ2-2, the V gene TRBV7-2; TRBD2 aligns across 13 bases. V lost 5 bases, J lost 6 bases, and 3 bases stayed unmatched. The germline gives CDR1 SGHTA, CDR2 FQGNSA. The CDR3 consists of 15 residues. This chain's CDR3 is CASSDGLAGAGELFF. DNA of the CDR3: TGTGCCAGCAGCGACGGACTAGCGGGGGCCGGGGAGCTGTTTTTT.

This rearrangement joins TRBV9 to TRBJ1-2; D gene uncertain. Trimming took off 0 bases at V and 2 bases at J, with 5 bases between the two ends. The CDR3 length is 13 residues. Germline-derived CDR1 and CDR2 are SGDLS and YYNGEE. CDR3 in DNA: TGTGCCAGCAGCGTAGGGGGAAACTATGGCTACACCTTC. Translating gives CASSVGGNYGYTF. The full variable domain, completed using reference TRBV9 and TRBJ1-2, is DSGVTQTPKHLITATGQRVTLRCSPRSGDLSVYWYQQSLDQGLQFLIQYYNGEERAKGNILERFSAQQFPDLHSELNLSSLELGDSALYFCASSVGGNYGYTFGSGTRLTVV.

CDR3 nucleotides: TGTGCCAGCAACCTAAAGGGACTTGAAGCTTTCTTT. Protein: CASNLKGLEAFF. The chain employs TRBV5-4 and TRBJ1-1; D may be TRBD1 (5 bases). Trimming pared 6 bases from V and 7 bases from J, leaving 13 bases between. The CDR3 is 12 amino acids. Germline V gene sequence: CDR1 SGHNT, CDR2 YYREEE (reference sequence).

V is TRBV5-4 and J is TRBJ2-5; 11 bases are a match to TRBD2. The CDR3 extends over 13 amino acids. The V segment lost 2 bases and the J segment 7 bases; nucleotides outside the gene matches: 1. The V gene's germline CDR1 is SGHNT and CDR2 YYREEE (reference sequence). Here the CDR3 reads CASSLGLAGTQYF. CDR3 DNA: TGTGCCAGCAGCTTAGGACTAGCGGGGACCCAGTACTTC.

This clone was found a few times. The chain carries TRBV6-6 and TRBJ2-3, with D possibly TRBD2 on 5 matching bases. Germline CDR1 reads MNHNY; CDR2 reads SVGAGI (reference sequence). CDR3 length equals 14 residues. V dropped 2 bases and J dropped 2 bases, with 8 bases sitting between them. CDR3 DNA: TGTGCCAGCAGTTACGAGGGAGACACAGATACGCAGTATTTT. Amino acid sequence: CASSYEGDTDTQYF.

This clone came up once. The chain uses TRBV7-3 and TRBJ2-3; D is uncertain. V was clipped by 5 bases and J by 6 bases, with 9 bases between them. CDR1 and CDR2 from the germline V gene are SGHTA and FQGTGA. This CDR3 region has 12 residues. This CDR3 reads CASSTPSDTQYF. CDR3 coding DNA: TGTGCCAGCAGCACCCCTAGTGATACGCAGTATTTT.

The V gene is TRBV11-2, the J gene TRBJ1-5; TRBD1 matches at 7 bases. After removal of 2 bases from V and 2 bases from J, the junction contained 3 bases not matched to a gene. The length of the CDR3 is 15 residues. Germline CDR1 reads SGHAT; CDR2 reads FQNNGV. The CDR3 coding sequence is TGTGCCAGCAGCTTAAGACAGGGTGGCAATCAGCCCCAGCATTTT. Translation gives CASSLRQGGNQPQHF.

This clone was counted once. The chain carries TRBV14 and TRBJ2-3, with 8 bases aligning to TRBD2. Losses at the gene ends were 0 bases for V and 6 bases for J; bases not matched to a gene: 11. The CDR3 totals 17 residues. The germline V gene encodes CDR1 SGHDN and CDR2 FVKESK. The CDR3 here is CASSQDISGGLLDTQYF. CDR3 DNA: TGTGCCAGCAGCCAAGATATAAGCGGGGGCCTGCTGGATACGCAGTATTTT.

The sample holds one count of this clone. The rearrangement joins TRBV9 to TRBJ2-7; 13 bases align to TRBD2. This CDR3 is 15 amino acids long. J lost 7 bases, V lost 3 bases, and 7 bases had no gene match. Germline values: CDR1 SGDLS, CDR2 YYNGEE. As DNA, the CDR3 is TGTGCCAGCAGCGCAGGGACTAGCGGGACGGATGAGCAGTACTTC. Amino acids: CASSAGTSGTDEQYF.

The CDR3 DNA is TGTGCCTGGAGTATCTCAGGGGGATACGAGCAGTACTTC. Protein product: CAWSISGGYEQYF. The V call is TRBV30, the J call TRBJ2-7; 7 nucleotides align to TRBD1. V shed 2 bases and J 4 bases; nucleotides not matched to a gene: 5. The CDR3 loop spans 13 amino acids. Germline V gene lookup returns CDR1 GTSNPN and CDR2 SVGIG (reference sequence). Supplemented by reference TRBV30 and TRBJ2-7, the full variable domain reads SQTIHQWPATLVQPVGSPLSLECTVEGTSNPNLYWYRQAAGRGLQLLFYSVGIGQISSEVPQNLSASRPQDRQFILSSKKLLLSDSGFYLCAWSISGGYEQYFGPGTRLTVT.

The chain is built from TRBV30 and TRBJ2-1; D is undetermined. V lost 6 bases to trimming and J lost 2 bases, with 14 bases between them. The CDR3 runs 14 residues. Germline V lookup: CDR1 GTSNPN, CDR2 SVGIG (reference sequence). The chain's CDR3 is CACYDVATYNEQFF. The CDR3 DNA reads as TGTGCCTGCTACGATGTGGCAACCTACAATGAGCAGTTCTTC.

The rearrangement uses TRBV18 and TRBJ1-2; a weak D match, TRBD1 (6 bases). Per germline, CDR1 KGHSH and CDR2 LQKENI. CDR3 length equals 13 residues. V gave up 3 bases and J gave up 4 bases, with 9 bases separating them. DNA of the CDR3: TGTGCCAGCTCACCTACAGGGACCTATGGCTACACCTTC. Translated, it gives CASSPTGTYGYTF.

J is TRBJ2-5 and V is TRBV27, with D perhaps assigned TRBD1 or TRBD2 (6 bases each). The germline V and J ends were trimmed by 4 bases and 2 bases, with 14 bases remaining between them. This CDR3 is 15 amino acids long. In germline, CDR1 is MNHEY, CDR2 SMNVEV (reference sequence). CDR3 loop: CASSYSEGGQETQYF. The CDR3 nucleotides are TGTGCCAGCAGTTACTCGGAGGGGGGTCAAGAGACCCAGTACTTC.

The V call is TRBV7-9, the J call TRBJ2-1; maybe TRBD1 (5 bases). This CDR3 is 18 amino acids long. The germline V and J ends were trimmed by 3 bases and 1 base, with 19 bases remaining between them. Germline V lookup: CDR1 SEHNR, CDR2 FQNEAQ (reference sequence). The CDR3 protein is CASSFPVGTRDSYNEQFF. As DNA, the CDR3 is TGTGCCAGCAGCTTCCCCGTTGGCACCAGGGATTCCTACAATGAGCAGTTCTTC.

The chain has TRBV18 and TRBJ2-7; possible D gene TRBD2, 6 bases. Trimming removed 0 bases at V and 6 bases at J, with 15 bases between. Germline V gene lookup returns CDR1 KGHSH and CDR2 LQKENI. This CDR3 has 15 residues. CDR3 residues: CASSPPFGTRAEQYF. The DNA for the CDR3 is TGTGCCAGCTCACCACCGTTCGGGACTCGTGCCGAGCAGTACTTC.

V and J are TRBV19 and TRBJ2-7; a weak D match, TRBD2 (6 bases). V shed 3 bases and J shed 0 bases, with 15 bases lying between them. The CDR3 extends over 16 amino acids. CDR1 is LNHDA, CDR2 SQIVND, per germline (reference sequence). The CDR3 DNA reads TGTGCCAGTAGTATGGGATCTAGCGAGAGCTCCTACGAGCAGTACTTC. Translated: CASSMGSSESSYEQYF.

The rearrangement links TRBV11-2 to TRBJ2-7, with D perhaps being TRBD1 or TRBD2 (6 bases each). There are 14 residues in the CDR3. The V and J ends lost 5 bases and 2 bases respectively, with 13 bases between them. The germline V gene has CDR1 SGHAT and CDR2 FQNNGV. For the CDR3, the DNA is TGTGCCAGCAGCATCTACGGGGGCCCCTACGAGCAGTACTTC. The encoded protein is CASSIYGGPYEQYF.

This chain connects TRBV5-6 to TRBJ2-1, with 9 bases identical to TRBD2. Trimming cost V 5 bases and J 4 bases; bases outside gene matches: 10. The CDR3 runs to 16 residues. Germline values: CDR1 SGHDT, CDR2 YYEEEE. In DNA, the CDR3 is TGTGCCAGCAGGACAGCGGGAGGTTTATTGTACAATGAGCAGTTCTTC. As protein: CASRTAGGLLYNEQFF.

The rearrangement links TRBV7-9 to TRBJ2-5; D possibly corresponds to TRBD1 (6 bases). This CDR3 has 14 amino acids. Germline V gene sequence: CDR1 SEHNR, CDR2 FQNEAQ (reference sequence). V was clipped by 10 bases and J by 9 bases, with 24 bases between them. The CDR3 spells CATYRDMHPSAQYF. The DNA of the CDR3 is TGTGCCACCTACCGGGACATGCACCCCTCAGCCCAGTACTTC.

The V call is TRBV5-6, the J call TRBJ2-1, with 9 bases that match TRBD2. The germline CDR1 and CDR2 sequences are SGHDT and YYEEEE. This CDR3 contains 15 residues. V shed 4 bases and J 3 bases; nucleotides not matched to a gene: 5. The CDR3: CASSPTSGNYNEQFF. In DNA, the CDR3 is TGTGCCAGCAGCCCGACTAGCGGAAACTACAATGAGCAGTTCTTC. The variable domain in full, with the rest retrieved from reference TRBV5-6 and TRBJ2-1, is DAGVTQSPTHLIKTRGQQVTLRCSPKSGHDTVSWYQQALGQGPQFIFQYYEEEERQRGNFPDRFSGHQFPNYSSELNVNALLLGDSALYLCASSPTSGNYNEQFFGPGTRLTVL.

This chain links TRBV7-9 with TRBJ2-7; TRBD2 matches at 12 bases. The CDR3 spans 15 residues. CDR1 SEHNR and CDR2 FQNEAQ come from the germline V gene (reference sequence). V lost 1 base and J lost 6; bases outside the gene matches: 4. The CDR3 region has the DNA TGTGCCAGCAGCTTAGGGACTAGCGGGATCCTCGAGCAGTACTTC. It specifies CASSLGTSGILEQYF.